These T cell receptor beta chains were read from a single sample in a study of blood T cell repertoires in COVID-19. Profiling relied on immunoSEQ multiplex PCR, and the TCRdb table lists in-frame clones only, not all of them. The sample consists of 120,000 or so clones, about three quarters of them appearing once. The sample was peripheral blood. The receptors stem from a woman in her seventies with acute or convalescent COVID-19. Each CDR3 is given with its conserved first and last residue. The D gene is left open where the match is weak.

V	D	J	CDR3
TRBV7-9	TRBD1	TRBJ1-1	CASSNRGDTEAFF
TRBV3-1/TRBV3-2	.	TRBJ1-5	CASSQGHQNQPQHF
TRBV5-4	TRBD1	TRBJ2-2	CASSLGDSSNTGELFF
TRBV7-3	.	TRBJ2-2	CASSYGKNTGELFF
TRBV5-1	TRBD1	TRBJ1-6	CASSFRGQSSPLHF
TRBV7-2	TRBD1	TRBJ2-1	CASSLVDRTYNEQFF
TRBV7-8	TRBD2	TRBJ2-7	CASSPLTSGGYEQYF
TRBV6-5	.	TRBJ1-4	CASSRTALLNEKLFF
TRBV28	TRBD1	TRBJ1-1	CASSSTGGVNTEAFF
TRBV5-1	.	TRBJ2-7	CASSQSVPSDEQYF
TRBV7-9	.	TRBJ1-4	CASSLEAGWGEKLFF
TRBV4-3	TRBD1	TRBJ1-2	CASSRLLINQGAKDGYTF
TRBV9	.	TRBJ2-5	CASSPGGADQETQYF
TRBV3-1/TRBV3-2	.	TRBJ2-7	CASSQEDRLYEQYF
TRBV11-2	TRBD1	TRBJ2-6	CASSFTGVGANVLTF